The 17 T cell receptor beta chains given below trace back to one sample, sequenced in a study of a mutant IDH1 vaccine in newly diagnosed glioma. The data were produced by immunoSEQ multiplex PCR, yet TCRdb's version contains in-frame clones alone and is incomplete. The profile covers tens of thousands of clones, with 91% appearing a single time and over 2.5% taken by the ten largest. Regarding time point: baseline, week 1 (first vaccination visit). Treatment specified: pre-vaccination baseline after standard-of-care therapy. Sequencing was performed on PBMCs, taken from a glioma patient treated with radiotherapy, temozolomide or both. These receptors all stem from a man aged 50 to 59 with glioma.

The V gene is TRBV5-1, the J gene TRBJ1-5; D perhaps matches TRBD1 (6 bases). The CDR3 has 15 amino acids. Looked up from germline, CDR1 is SGHRS and CDR2 is YFSETQ. The germline V and J ends were trimmed by 0 bases and 1 base, with 8 bases remaining between them. The CDR3 region is CASSLAGASNQPQHF. CDR3 DNA sequence: TGCGCCAGCAGCTTGGCGGGGGCGAGCAATCAGCCCCAGCATTTT.

V is TRBV2 and J is TRBJ2-3; possible D gene TRBD1, 5 bases. Trimming cost V 6 bases and J 1 base, with 11 bases left between them. This CDR3 contains 14 residues. The V gene's germline CDR1 is SNHLY and CDR2 FYNNEI. The CDR3 loop reads CASSRQSRTDTQYF. The CDR3 nucleotides are TGTGCCAGCAGCCGACAGAGTCGCACAGATACGCAGTATTTT. Supplemented by reference TRBV2 and TRBJ2-3, the full variable domain reads EPEVTQTPSHQVTQMGQEVILRCVPISNHLYFYWYRQILGQKVEFLVSFYNNEISEKSEIFDDQFSVERPDGSNFTLKIRSTKLEDSAMYFCASSRQSRTDTQYFGPGTRLTVL.

The J gene is TRBJ1-3, the V gene TRBV28; D perhaps matches TRBD1 (6 bases). Per germline, CDR1 MDHEN and CDR2 SYDVKM. Trimming cost V 4 bases and J 4 bases, with 17 bases left between them. This CDR3 spans 16 amino acids. The CDR3 sequence is CASSSLRGPSGNTIYF. The CDR3, as DNA: TGTGCCAGCAGTTCCCTCAGGGGCCCATCCGGAAACACCATATATTTT.

The chain is built from TRBV7-8 and TRBJ2-1, with D possibly matching TRBD2 (6 bases). This CDR3 has 15 amino acids. Germline V CDR1 and CDR2: SGHVS, FQNEAQ. V was cut by 6 bases and J by 2 bases, with 14 bases left in between. CDR3 sequence: CASRRPGDPYNEQFF. DNA for the CDR3: TGTGCCAGCAGACGGCCGGGGGATCCCTACAATGAGCAGTTCTTC.

The chain is built from TRBV27 and TRBJ1-1; 7 bases are a match to TRBD1. The CDR3 contains 15 residues. Germline V lookup: CDR1 MNHEY, CDR2 SMNVEV (reference sequence). J lost 0 bases, V lost 6 bases, and 7 bases had no gene match. As DNA, the CDR3 is TGTGCCAGCAGCGGGAGGGACAGATTGAACACTGAAGCTTTCTTT. Amino acids: CASSGRDRLNTEAFF.

The rearrangement joins TRBV2 to TRBJ1-1; D is unclear. Trimming left V 2 bases short and J 8 bases short, with 15 bases between. The CDR3 sequence is 14 residues long. CDR1 is SNHLY, CDR2 FYNNEI, per germline. CDR3 sequence: CASSEIGIGYEAFF. In DNA, the CDR3 is TGTGCCAGCAGTGAAATTGGGATTGGGTACGAAGCTTTCTTT.

V usage is TRBV2 and J usage is TRBJ2-5; TRBD1 agrees at 7 bases. This CDR3 has 16 residues. Germline assignment: CDR1 SNHLY and CDR2 FYNNEI. The trim removed 7 bases at V and 4 bases at J, leaving 15 bases unmatched. CDR3 bases: TGTGCCAGCACCTTAGGGTATGGGACAGAGGGAGAGACCCAGTACTTC. Residues: CASTLGYGTEGETQYF.

The V gene is TRBV2, the J gene TRBJ2-5; 7 bases are a match to TRBD1. The CDR3 runs to 14 residues. Germline CDR1 is SNHLY and CDR2 is FYNNEI. Losses at the gene ends were 3 bases for V and 5 bases for J; bases not matched to a gene: 6. This CDR3 is CASSDRTGWETQYF. CDR3 coding DNA: TGTGCCAGCAGTGACCGGACAGGATGGGAGACCCAGTACTTC.

The rearrangement joins TRBV5-1 to TRBJ1-5; D call uncertain. The germline V and J ends were trimmed by 0 bases and 2 bases, with 6 bases remaining between them. Germline V gene data show CDR1 as SGHRS and CDR2 as YFSETQ. CDR3 size: 14 residues. This CDR3 reads CASSLGAGNQPQHF. CDR3 DNA sequence: TGCGCCAGCAGCTTGGGGGCCGGCAATCAGCCCCAGCATTTT.

The CDR3: CASSSAPNTEAFF. The CDR3 nucleotides read TGTGCCAGCAGTTCAGCCCCGAACACTGAAGCTTTCTTT. This chain uses TRBV11-2 with TRBJ1-1; no firm D call. The CDR3 length is 13 residues. V was cut by 6 bases and J by 1 base, with 9 bases left in between. From germline, CDR1 is SGHAT and CDR2 FQNNGV.

The V gene is TRBV5-1, the J gene TRBJ2-7, with TRBD2 matching 7 bases. Germline V gene sequence: CDR1 SGHRS, CDR2 YFSETQ. Germline trimming cut 0 bases from V and 4 bases from J; bases unmatched to any gene: 10. The CDR3 length is 16 residues. This chain's CDR3 is CASSLAPGGGSYEQYF. The CDR3, as DNA: TGCGCCAGCAGCTTGGCCCCGGGGGGTGGTTCTTACGAGCAGTACTTC.

V usage is TRBV5-1 and J usage is TRBJ2-7, with D unclear. Germline CDR1 SGHRS, CDR2 YFSETQ. Trimming removed 2 bases at V and 2 bases at J, with 11 bases between. The CDR3 covers 14 residues. CDR3 in amino acids: CASSFGPSTYEQYF. CDR3 nucleotides: TGCGCCAGCAGCTTCGGGCCGTCAACCTACGAGCAGTACTTC.

This clone was detected a few times. V usage is TRBV28 and J usage is TRBJ1-5; tentatively, D is TRBD1 (6 bases). Germline CDR1 reads MDHEN; CDR2 reads SYDVKM. V was pared by 5 bases and J by 5 bases, with 13 bases between. CDR3 length equals 14 residues. The CDR3 protein is CASSPAEGDQPQHF. The CDR3 bases are TGTGCCAGCAGTCCGGCGGAGGGGGATCAGCCCCAGCATTTT. Complete variable domain (other parts from reference TRBV28 and TRBJ1-5): DVKVTQSSRYLVKRTGEKVFLECVQDMDHENMFWYRQDPGLGLRLIYFSYDVKMKEKGDIPEGYSVSREKKERFSLILESASTNQTSMYLCASSPAEGDQPQHFGDGTRLSIL.

The V and J genes are TRBV19 and TRBJ2-1, with a possible D match to TRBD2 (5 bases). Trimming took 8 bases from V and 0 from J, leaving 8 bases between them. Germline V gene sequence: CDR1 LNHDA, CDR2 SQIVND (reference sequence). This CDR3 is built from 13 residues. The CDR3 loop reads CASASYSYNEQFF. As DNA, the CDR3 is TGTGCCAGTGCTAGCTACTCCTACAATGAGCAGTTCTTC. Combining the CDR3 with reference TRBV19 and TRBJ2-1 gives the whole variable domain DGGITQSPKYLFRKEGQNVTLSCEQNLNHDAMYWYRQDPGQGLRLIYYSQIVNDFQKGDIAEGYSVSREKKESFPLTVTSAQKNPTAFYLCASASYSYNEQFFGPGTRLTVL.

The chain is built from TRBV4-2 and TRBJ1-6; D remains ambiguous. V was trimmed by 0 bases and J by 10 bases, leaving 13 bases between them. Germline V lookup: CDR1 LGHNA, CDR2 YNFKEQ. The length of the CDR3 is 15 residues. The CDR3 sequence: CASSQDLRDTSPLHF. As DNA, the CDR3 is TGTGCCAGCAGCCAAGACCTCCGGGATACCTCACCCCTCCACTTT.

J is TRBJ2-6 and V is TRBV18; D call uncertain. Germline V gene sequence: CDR1 KGHSH, CDR2 LQKENI. The CDR3 consists of 15 residues. The V end lost 6 bases, the J end lost 0 bases, and 9 bases lay between the germline ends. The CDR3 loop is CASSPQDSGANVLTF. CDR3 nucleotide sequence: TGTGCCAGCTCTCCGCAGGACTCTGGGGCCAACGTCCTGACTTTC. Full variable domain (remainder filled in from reference TRBV18 and TRBJ2-6): NAGVMQNPRHLVRRRGQEARLRCSPMKGHSHVYWYRQLPEEGLKFMVYLQKENIIDESGMPKERFSAEFPKEGPSILRIQQVVRGDSAAYFCASSPQDSGANVLTFGAGSRLTVL.

The V call is TRBV6-6, the J call TRBJ2-5; 7 bases agree with TRBD2. This CDR3 is 14 amino acids long. Germline V gene lookup returns CDR1 MNHNY and CDR2 SVGAGI (reference sequence). Unmatched junction bases numbered 10, after V lost 8 bases and J lost 4 bases. CDR3 bases: TGTGCCAGCTCCCCCCGGGGGAGGGGAGAGACCCAGTACTTC. Residues: CASSPRGRGETQYF.